The 18 T cell receptor beta chains below come from one sample, sequenced in a study of T-cell reconstitution after alpha-beta-depleted transplantation in children. For TCRbeta, the library was prepared with unique molecular identifiers. TCRdb itself ran the PCR reads through MiXCR, one entry per CDR3 protein. The sample holds some 310,000 distinct CDR3 sequences, 20% to 30% seen once. Sample: PBMCs, mostly from graft donor cells, taken 180 days after TCRalphabeta/CD19-depleted stem cell transplant. The receptors were sampled from a male patient aged 10-17 years who had a stem cell transplant for acute lymphoblastic leukemia, so the T cells may come from the graft donor.

The V gene is TRBV5-1, the J gene TRBJ2-7, with 8 bases lining up with TRBD1. The CDR3 runs to 17 residues. Germline V CDR1 and CDR2: SGHRS, YFSETQ. V lost 0 bases, J lost 0 bases, and 8 bases stayed unmatched. In DNA form, the CDR3 reads TGCGCCAGCAGCTTGGGGCCCGTAGGACAGGGCTCCTACGAGCAGTACTTC. Its protein is CASSLGPVGQGSYEQYF. Based on the CDR3 plus reference TRBV5-1 and TRBJ2-7, the full variable domain is KAGVTQTPRYLIKTRGQQVTLSCSPISGHRSVSWYQQTPGQGLQFLFEYFSETQRNKGNFPGRFSGRQFSNSRSEMNVSTLELGDSALYLCASSLGPVGQGSYEQYFGPGTRLTVT.

The rearrangement uses TRBV11-2 and TRBJ1-3; 8 positions match TRBD1. The CDR3 extends over 18 amino acids. The V gene end was trimmed by 5 bases and the J gene end by 0 bases; junction bases not matched to a gene: 12. Germline assignment: CDR1 SGHAT and CDR2 FQNNGV. The CDR3 spells CASSEIRGPTISGNTIYF. In nucleotides, the CDR3 is TGTGCCAGCAGCGAGATCAGGGGGCCTACGATCTCTGGAAACACCATATATTTT.

The rearrangement uses TRBV27 and TRBJ2-7; TRBD2 agrees at 9 bases. CDR1 and CDR2 from the germline V gene are MNHEY and SMNVEV (reference sequence). This CDR3 region has 14 residues. The V segment lost 5 bases and the J segment 4 bases; nucleotides outside the gene matches: 6. The chain's CDR3 is CASSPGLAEYEQYF. The CDR3, as DNA: TGTGCCAGCAGTCCGGGACTAGCAGAATACGAGCAGTACTTC.

The rearrangement links TRBV3-1 to TRBJ1-2; D is unresolved. Trimming left V 0 bases short and J 2 bases short, with 7 bases between. Germline V lookup: CDR1 LGHDT, CDR2 YNNKEL (reference sequence). This CDR3 contains 14 residues. The CDR3: CASSQDMGNYGYTF. The CDR3 bases are TGTGCCAGCAGCCAAGATATGGGGAACTATGGCTACACCTTC.

This chain joins TRBV11-2 and TRBJ2-3, with a tentative D call TRBD2 (6 bases). Germline V gene lookup returns CDR1 SGHAT and CDR2 FQNNGV. CDR3 length equals 15 residues. V gave up 1 base and J gave up 2 bases, with 10 bases separating them. The CDR3 loop is CASSLVGLPTDTQYF. The CDR3 DNA follows: TGTGCCAGCAGCTTAGTGGGACTCCCCACAGATACGCAGTATTTT.

This clonotype has a handful of counts. The V gene is TRBV4-2, the J gene TRBJ2-1; 10 bases are a match to TRBD2. CDR1 and CDR2 from the germline V gene are LGHNA and YNFKEQ. The V gene end was trimmed by 0 bases and the J gene end by 10 bases; junction bases not matched to a gene: 9. The CDR3 runs to 16 residues. The CDR3 DNA reads as TGTGCCAGCAGCCAAGATTGGCTAGCGGGAGCTACCGAGCAGTTCTTC. This translates into CASSQDWLAGATEQFF.

The chain carries TRBV29-1 and TRBJ2-1, with D tentatively TRBD1 (6 bases). Trimming shortened V by 2 bases and J by 2 bases, and 13 bases separated the two germline ends. CDR3 length: 15 amino acids. Germline V gives CDR1 SQVTM, CDR2 ANQGSEA. The CDR3: CSVERGRGTYNEQFF. The CDR3 DNA reads as TGCAGCGTTGAAAGGGGAAGGGGGACCTACAATGAGCAGTTCTTC.

The chain links TRBV9 to TRBJ2-1, with TRBD2 matching 13 bases. Germline trimming cut 4 bases from V and 0 bases from J; bases unmatched to any gene: 4. The CDR3 is made up of 17 amino acids. Germline loops: CDR1 SGDLS, CDR2 YYNGEE. DNA for the CDR3: TGTGCCAGCAGCAAACTAGCGGGAGGGTCCTCCTACAATGAGCAGTTCTTC. It specifies CASSKLAGGSSYNEQFF.

J is TRBJ1-1 and V is TRBV3-1; D is unresolved. Per the germline V gene, CDR1 is LGHDT and CDR2 is YNNKEL (reference sequence). V lost 0 bases to trimming and J lost 1 base, with 6 bases between them. CDR3 length: 14 residues. CDR3 nucleotides: TGTGCCAGCAGCCAAGAAAGATGGAACACTGAAGCTTTCTTT. As protein: CASSQERWNTEAFF.

This clonotype appeared a few times. V gene TRBV12-3 or TRBV12-4 combines with J gene TRBJ2-5; D not certain. Trimming took 7 bases from V and 4 from J, leaving 7 bases between them. The CDR3 length is 11 residues. Here the CDR3 DNA reads TGTGCCAGCATGGGCGGAGAGACCCAGTACTTC. Residues: CASMGGETQYF.

This clonotype was counted a few times. One end of the junction does not line up with germline, which may come from a read error. The genes are TRBV7-2 and TRBJ2-7; D possibly uses TRBD1 or TRBD2 (5 bases each). The CDR3 is 10 residues long. Germline values: CDR1 SGHTA, CDR2 FQGNSA. The CDR3 coding sequence is TGTGCCAGCAGCCCAGGTCCGGGGCACTTC. Residues: CASSPGPGHF. The variable domain in full, completed from reference TRBV7-2 and TRBJ2-7, reads GAGVSQSPSNKVTEKGKDVELRCDPISGHTALYWYRQSLGQGLEFLIYFQGNSAPDKSGLPSDRFSAERTGGSVSTLTIQRTQQEDSAVYLCASSPGPGHFGPGTRLTVT.

The chain recombines TRBV15 with TRBJ2-7; the D gene is possibly TRBD1 (6 bases). Germline values: CDR1 LNHNV, CDR2 YYDKDF (reference sequence). This CDR3 is built from 14 residues. V was clipped by 3 bases and J by 3 bases, with 12 bases between them. The CDR3 here is CATSRRGGNYEQYF. The DNA for the CDR3 is TGTGCCACCAGCAGGCGAGGGGGAAACTACGAGCAGTACTTC.

This sequence joins TRBV12-3 or TRBV12-4 and TRBJ2-3; no clear D. The CDR3 runs to 14 residues. V lost 6 bases, J lost 0 bases, and 10 bases lay in between. The CDR3 loop is CASRGFTSTDTQYF. CDR3 DNA sequence: TGTGCCAGCAGAGGCTTTACTAGCACAGATACGCAGTATTTT.

The rearrangement uses TRBV15 and TRBJ1-2; D is ambiguous. Germline CDR1 and CDR2: LNHNV and YYDKDF (reference sequence). The V end was cut by 0 bases, the J end by 2 bases, with 7 bases between. CDR3 length equals 14 residues. CDR3 sequence reads: CATSRDRDNYGYTF. CDR3 sequence (DNA): TGTGCCACCAGCAGAGATCGTGACAACTATGGCTACACCTTC.

Worth noting for this clonotype: Mismatch with germline at one junction end may stem from a read error. The rearrangement uses TRBV5-6 and TRBJ1-1; D is perhaps TRBD1 (6 bases). Germline CDR1 is SGHDT and CDR2 is YYEEEE. The CDR3 length is 14 residues. In DNA form, the CDR3 reads TGTGCCAGCAGCTTGACAGGGTTGAAGACTGAAGCTTTCTTT. Translating gives CASSLTGLKTEAFF.

The chain is built from TRBV20-1 and TRBJ1-2, with unresolved D. The CDR3 length is 12 residues. V lost 1 base and J 4 bases, leaving 7 bases between the germline ends. In germline, CDR1 is DFQATT, CDR2 SNEGSKA (reference sequence). CDR3 sequence (DNA): TGCAGTGCTAGAGTATGGGCCTATGGCTACACCTTC. It is translated as CSARVWAYGYTF.

V usage is TRBV13 and J usage is TRBJ2-3; TRBD1 is a possible D gene (6 bases). V lost 2 bases, J lost 7 bases, and 16 bases lay in between. Per germline, CDR1 PRHDT and CDR2 FYEKMQ (reference sequence). The CDR3 runs 15 residues. This chain's CDR3 is CASSLRSSGAHTQYF. In DNA, the CDR3 is TGTGCCAGCAGCTTACGCTCCTCAGGGGCACATACGCAGTATTTT. Full variable domain (rest looked up from reference TRBV13 and TRBJ2-3): AAGVIQSPRHLIKEKRETATLKCYPIPRHDTVYWYQQGPGQDPQFLISFYEKMQSDKGSIPDRFSAQQFSDYHSELNMSSLELGDSALYFCASSLRSSGAHTQYFGPGTRLTVL.

There are a few counts of this clonotype. The chain uses TRBV14 and TRBJ1-1; unclear D gene. Trimming pared 0 bases from V and 0 bases from J, leaving 5 bases between. CDR1 is SGHDN and CDR2 is FVKESK in the germline V gene. The CDR3 totals 14 residues. The CDR3 nucleotides read TGTGCCAGCAGCCAAGATAACGTGAACACTGAAGCTTTCTTT. It encodes CASSQDNVNTEAFF.